This TCR beta chain was found in a study of T cell responses to AZD1222 COVID-19 vaccine. The study, taken as a whole, reports: Spike as a whole was targeted by vaccine-associated CD4 TCRs, dominant at 160-218 and 743-854. Among those given AZD1222, only five to seven were seropositive at baseline. Clonal diversity was possibly underestimated; the donors were predominantly white British and more often female.

Germline assignment: CDR1 SGHNT and CDR2 YYREEE (reference sequence). V trimming: 4 bases; J trimming: 4 bases; junction bases outside the gene matches: 13. CDR3 length: 16 amino acids. Clones were read by immunoSEQ multiplex PCR, and TCRdb kept only the in-frame ones, dropping some. The data show roughly 120,000 clones, 89% seen once. About this clone: Its antigen is as yet unknown.

The TCR sequence derives from an adult in good health. The gene calls are TRBV5-4 and TRBJ2-7; 8 nucleotides line up with TRBD1. This sample comprised peripheral blood, obtained on day 0 of AZD1222 vaccination. The CDR3 DNA follows: TGTGCCAGCAGCCCCGGTGGACAGGGCAAGGCGTACGAGCAGTACTTC. Translation gives CASSPGGQGKAYEQYF.